This TCR beta chain was captured by sequencing in a study of blood T cell repertoires in COVID-19 (dated by TCRdb to 2020 to 2022). Background on the whole study: Samples covering the acute and convalescent phases of COVID-19 were provided by collaborators in the United States, Italy and Spain. The prospective study material was composed of cDNA or gDNA derived from T cells, B-cell-depleted T cells, or PBMCs. The repertoires were made available in a free public database intended to serve as a resource for research on the immune response to SARS-CoV-2. The dataset comprised deeply sampled blood TCRbeta repertoires from subjects exposed to, actively infected with, or recovered from COVID-19. Where available, HLA class I and class II types were taken from metadata supplied by the sample provider and were not determined by assay-based typing. The sample metadata nearly always contained a de-identified subject ID, COVID-19 status, age in years and sex. The samples were drawn from two sources: the first 160 participants of the ongoing ImmuneRACE study, and 1,000 to 1,500 subjects contributed by 6 global collaborators.

TCRbeta CDR3 regions were amplified from genomic DNA by means of the immunoSEQ Assay, a bias-controlled multiplex PCR. Turning to the authors' computational methods: The number of nucleated cells in each sample was estimated by amplification of reference gene primers within the assay. To quantify the absolute abundance of each unique TCRbeta CDR3 rearrangement, sequence reads were collapsed and filtered. For each sample, productive Simpson clonality was calculated as the square root of Simpson's diversity index over productive rearrangements. TCRdb mirrors the immuneACCESS table, restricted to in-frame sequences. Some clones are absent from its copies; in checked studies, under half trace to an unresolved V gene, and the reason for the others is unknown. V and J calls plus clone size are reproduced from that table; the DNA served to infer D and trimming. The sample table holds about 180,000 clones, of which about 85% were seen once. The top ten hold roughly 9.2% of the sample.

The paper's findings and limits, for the study overall: The quantity of clinical and demographic metadata differed by source and by participant and was supplied without curation.

Turning to this clone: Its antigen is still unknown. No much larger clone exists at a distance of one base, and base qualities are not known.

Each collaborating institution followed its own protocols to collect whole blood in K2EDTA tubes. For TCRbeta analysis, collaborator samples were shipped as frozen whole blood, as isolated PBMCs, or as DNA extracted from either sample type. Unmatched junction bases come to 8, with V trimmed by 0 bases and J by 7 bases. CDR1 SGHRS and CDR2 YFSETQ were looked up in the germline V gene. The CDR3 spans 15 residues, from the cysteine through the phenylalanine. Of the read, only the CDR3 DNA is kept; its 45 bases are in frame from base 1. The chain is made from TRBV5-1 and TRBJ2-7; the junction holds 9 bases that match TRBD2. Sequencing was performed on peripheral blood. The source of this sequence is a woman at least 80 years old with acute or convalescent COVID-19. The sequence in DNA is TGCGCCAGCAGCTTGGCCGGGGCGGGAGGGCATGAGCAGTACTTC. This yields the protein CASSLAGAGGHEQYF.